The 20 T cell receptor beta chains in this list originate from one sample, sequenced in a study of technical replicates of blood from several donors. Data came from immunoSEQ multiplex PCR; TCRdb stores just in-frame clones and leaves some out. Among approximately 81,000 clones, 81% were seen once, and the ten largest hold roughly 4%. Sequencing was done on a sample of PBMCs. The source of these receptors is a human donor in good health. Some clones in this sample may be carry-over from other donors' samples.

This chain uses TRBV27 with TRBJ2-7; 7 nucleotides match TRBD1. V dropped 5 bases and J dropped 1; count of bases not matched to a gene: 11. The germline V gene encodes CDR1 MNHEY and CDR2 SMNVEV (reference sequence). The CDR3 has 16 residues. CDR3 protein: CASSRATGRISYEQYF. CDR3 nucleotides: TGTGCCAGCAGTCGCGCGACAGGGCGCATTTCCTACGAGCAGTACTTC.

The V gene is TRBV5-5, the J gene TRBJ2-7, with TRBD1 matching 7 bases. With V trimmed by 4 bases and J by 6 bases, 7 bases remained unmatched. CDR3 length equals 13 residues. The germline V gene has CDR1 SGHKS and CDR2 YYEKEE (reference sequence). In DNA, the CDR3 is TGTGCCAGCAGCCCGTTGACAGGGAGCGAGCAGTACTTC. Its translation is CASSPLTGSEQYF.

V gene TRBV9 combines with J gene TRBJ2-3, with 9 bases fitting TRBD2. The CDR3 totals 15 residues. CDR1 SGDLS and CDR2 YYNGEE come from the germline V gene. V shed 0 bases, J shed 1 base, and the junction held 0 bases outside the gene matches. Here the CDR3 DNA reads TGTGCCAGCAGCGTAGGGACTAGCGGCACAGATACGCAGTATTTT. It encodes CASSVGTSGTDTQYF.

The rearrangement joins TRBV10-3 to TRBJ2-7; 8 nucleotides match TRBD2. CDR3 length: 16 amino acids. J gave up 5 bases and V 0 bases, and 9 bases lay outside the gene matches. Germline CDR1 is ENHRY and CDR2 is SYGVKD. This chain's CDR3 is CAISESRSGRGDEQYF. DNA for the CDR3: TGTGCCATCAGTGAGTCGAGGAGCGGGAGAGGGGACGAGCAGTACTTC.

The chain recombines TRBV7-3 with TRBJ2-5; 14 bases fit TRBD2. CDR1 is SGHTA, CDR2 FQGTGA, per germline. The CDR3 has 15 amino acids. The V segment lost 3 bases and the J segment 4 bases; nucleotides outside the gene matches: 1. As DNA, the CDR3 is TGTGCCAGCAGCTTGGGGACTAGCGGGGGAGAGACCCAGTACTTC. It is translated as CASSLGTSGGETQYF. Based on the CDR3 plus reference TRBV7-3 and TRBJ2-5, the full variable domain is GAGVSQTPSNKVTEKGKYVELRCDPISGHTALYWYRQSLGQGPEFLIYFQGTGAADDSGLPNDRFFAVRPEGSVSTLKIQRTERGDSAVYLCASSLGTSGGETQYFGPGTRLLVL.

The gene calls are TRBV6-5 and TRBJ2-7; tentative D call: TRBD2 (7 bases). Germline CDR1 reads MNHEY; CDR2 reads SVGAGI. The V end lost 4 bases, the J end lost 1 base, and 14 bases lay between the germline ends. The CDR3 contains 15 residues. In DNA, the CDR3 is TGTGCCAGCAGTTTTACACGGGGGGCTTCCTACGAGCAGTACTTC. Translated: CASSFTRGASYEQYF.

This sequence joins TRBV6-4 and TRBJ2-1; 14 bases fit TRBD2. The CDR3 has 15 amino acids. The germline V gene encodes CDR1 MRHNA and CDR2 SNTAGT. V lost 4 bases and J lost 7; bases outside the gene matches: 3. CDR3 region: CASSVTSGGANEQFF. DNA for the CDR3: TGTGCCAGCAGTGTGACTAGCGGGGGGGCTAATGAGCAGTTCTTC.

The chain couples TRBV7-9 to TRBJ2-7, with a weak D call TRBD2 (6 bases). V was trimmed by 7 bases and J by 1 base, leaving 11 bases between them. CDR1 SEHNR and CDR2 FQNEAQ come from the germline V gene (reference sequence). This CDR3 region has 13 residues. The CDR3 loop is CASTLDYSYEQYF. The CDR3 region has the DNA TGTGCCAGCACCCTGGACTATTCCTACGAGCAGTACTTC.

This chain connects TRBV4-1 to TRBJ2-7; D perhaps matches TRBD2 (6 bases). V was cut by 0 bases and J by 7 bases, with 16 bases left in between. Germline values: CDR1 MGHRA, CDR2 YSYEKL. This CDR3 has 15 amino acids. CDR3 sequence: CASSQDGGYLGEQYF. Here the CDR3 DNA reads TGCGCCAGCAGCCAAGACGGGGGTTACCTTGGGGAGCAGTACTTC.

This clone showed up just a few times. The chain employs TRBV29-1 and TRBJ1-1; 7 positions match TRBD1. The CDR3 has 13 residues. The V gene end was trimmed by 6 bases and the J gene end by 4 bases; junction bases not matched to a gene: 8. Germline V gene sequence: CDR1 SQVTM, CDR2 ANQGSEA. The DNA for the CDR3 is TGCAGCGTCGCGGGCACAGGGGTCACTGAAGCTTTCTTT. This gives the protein CSVAGTGVTEAFF.

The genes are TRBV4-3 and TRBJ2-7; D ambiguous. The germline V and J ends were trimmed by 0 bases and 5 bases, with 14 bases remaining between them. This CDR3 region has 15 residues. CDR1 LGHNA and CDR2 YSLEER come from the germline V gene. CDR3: CASSQEAWALHEQYF. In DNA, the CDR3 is TGCGCCAGCAGCCAAGAGGCCTGGGCGTTGCACGAGCAGTACTTC.

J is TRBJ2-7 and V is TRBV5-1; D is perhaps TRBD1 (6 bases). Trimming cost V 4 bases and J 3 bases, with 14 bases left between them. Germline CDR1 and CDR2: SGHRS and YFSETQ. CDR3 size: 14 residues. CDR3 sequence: CASSVSGTIYEQYF. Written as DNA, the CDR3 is TGCGCCAGCAGCGTGTCCGGGACAATCTACGAGCAGTACTTC.

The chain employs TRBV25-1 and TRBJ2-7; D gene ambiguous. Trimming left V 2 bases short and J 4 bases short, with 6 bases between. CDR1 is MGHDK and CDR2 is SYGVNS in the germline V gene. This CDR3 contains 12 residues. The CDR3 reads CASSENSYEQYF. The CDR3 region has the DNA TGTGCCAGCAGTGAAAATAGTTACGAGCAGTACTTC.

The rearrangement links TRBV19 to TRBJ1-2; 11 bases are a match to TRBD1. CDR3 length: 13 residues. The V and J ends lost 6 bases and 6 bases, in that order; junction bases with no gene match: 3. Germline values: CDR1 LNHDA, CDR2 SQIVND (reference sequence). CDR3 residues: CASRRGQGDGYTF. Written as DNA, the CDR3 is TGTGCCAGTAGACGGGGACAGGGGGATGGCTACACCTTC. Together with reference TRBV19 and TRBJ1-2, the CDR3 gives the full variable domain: DGGITQSPKYLFRKEGQNVTLSCEQNLNHDAMYWYRQDPGQGLRLIYYSQIVNDFQKGDIAEGYSVSREKKESFPLTVTSAQKNPTAFYLCASRRGQGDGYTFGSGTRLTVV.

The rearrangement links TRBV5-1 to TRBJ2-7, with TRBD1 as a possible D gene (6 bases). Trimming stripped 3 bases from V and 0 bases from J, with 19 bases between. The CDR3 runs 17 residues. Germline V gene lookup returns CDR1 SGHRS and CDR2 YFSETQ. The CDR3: CASSSSIDRFSSYEQYF. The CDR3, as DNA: TGCGCCAGCAGCTCCTCCATTGACAGGTTTAGCTCCTACGAGCAGTACTTC.

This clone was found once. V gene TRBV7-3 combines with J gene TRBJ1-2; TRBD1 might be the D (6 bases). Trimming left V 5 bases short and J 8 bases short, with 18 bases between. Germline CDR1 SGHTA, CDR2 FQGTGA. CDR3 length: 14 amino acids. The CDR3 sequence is CASSPRQGLSGYTF. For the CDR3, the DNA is TGTGCCAGCAGCCCACGTCAGGGGCTCTCAGGCTACACCTTC. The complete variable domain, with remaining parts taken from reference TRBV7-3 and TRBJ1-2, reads GAGVSQTPSNKVTEKGKYVELRCDPISGHTALYWYRQSLGQGPEFLIYFQGTGAADDSGLPNDRFFAVRPEGSVSTLKIQRTERGDSAVYLCASSPRQGLSGYTFGSGTRLTVV.

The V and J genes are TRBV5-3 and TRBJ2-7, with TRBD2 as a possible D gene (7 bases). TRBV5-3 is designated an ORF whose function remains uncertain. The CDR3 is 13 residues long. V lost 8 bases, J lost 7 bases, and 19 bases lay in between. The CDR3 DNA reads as TGTGCCAGCTCCCCGACAGGACTAGGAGAGCAGTACTTC. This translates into CASSPTGLGEQYF.

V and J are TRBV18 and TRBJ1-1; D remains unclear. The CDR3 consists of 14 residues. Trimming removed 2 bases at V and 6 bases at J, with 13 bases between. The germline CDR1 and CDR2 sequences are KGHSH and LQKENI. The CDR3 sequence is CASSPAAGGPEAFF. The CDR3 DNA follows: TGTGCCAGCTCACCAGCGGCGGGAGGCCCTGAAGCTTTCTTT.

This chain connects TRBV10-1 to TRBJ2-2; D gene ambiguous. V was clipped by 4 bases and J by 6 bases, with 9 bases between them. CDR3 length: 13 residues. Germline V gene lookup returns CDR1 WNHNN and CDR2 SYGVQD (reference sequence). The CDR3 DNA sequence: TGCGCCAGCAGTGTTGTGCGGCCCGGGGAGCTGTTTTTT. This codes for CASSVVRPGELFF.

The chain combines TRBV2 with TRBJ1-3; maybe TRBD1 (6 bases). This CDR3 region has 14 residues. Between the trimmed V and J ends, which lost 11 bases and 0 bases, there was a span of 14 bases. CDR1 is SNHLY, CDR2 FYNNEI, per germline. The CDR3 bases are TGTGCCTCAACGGGGGGCCTCTCTGGAAACACCATATATTTT. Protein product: CASTGGLSGNTIYF.